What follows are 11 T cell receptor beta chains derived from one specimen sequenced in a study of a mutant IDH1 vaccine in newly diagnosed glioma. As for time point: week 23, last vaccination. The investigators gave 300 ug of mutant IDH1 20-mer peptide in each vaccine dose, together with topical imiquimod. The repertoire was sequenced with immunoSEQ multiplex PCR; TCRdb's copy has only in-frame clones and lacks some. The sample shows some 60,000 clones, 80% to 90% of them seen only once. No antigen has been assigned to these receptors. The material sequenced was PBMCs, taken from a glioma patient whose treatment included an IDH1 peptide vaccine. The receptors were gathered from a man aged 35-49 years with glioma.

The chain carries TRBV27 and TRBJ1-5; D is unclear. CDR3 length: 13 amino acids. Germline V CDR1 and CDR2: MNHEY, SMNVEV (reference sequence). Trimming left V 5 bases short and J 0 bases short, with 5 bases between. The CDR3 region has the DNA TGTGCCAGCAGTCGACGTAGCAATCAGCCCCAGCATTTT. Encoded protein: CASSRRSNQPQHF.

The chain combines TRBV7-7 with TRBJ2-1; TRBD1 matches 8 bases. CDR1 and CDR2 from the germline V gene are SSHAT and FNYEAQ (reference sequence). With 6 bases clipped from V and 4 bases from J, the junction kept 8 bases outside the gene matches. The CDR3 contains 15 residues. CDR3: CASSQGAGGYNEQFF. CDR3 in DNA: TGTGCCAGCAGTCAGGGGGCCGGGGGTTACAATGAGCAGTTCTTC. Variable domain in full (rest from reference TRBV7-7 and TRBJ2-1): GAGVSQSPRYKVTKRGQDVTLRCDPISSHATLYWYQQALGQGPEFLTYFNYEAQPDKSGLPSDRFSAERPEGSISTLTIQRTEQRDSAMYRCASSQGAGGYNEQFFGPGTRLTVL.

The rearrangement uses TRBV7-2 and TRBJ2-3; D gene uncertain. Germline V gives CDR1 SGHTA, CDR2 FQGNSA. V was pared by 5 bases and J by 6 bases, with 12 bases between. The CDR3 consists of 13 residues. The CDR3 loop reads CASSPPLGDTQYF. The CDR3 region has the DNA TGTGCCAGCAGCCCTCCGCTAGGGGATACGCAGTATTTT.

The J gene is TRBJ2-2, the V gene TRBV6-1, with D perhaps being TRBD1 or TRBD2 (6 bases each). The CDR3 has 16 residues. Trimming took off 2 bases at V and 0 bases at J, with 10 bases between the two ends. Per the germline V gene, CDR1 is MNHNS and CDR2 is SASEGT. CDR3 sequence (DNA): TGTGCCAGCAGTGAATGGGGGGCTCCGAACACCGGGGAGCTGTTTTTT. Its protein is CASSEWGAPNTGELFF.

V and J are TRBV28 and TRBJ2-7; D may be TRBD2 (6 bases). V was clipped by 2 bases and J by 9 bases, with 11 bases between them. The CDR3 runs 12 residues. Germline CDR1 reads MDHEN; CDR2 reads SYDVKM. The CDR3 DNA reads TGTGCCAGCAGTTTACCAGCGGAGGGGCAGTACTTC. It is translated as CASSLPAEGQYF.

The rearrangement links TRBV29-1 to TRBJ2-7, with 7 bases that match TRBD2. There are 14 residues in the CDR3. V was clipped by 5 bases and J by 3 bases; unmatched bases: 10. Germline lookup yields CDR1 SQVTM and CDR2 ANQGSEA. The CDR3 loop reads CSVLWTSNYYEQYF. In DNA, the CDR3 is TGCAGCGTTCTATGGACTAGTAACTACTACGAGCAGTACTTC.

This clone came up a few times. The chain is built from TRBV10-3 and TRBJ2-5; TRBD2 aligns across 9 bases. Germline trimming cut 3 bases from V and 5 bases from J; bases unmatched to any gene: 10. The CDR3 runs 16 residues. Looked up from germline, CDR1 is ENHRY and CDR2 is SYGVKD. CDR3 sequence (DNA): TGTGCCATCAGTGATATTAGCGGGAGATCTACGGAGACCCAGTACTTC. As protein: CAISDISGRSTETQYF.

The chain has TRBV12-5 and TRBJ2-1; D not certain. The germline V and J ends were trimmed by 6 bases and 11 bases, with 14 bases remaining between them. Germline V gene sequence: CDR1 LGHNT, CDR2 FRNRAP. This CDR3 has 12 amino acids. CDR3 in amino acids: CASGSLDGKQFF. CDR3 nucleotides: TGTGCTAGTGGCTCCCTGGACGGAAAGCAGTTCTTC.

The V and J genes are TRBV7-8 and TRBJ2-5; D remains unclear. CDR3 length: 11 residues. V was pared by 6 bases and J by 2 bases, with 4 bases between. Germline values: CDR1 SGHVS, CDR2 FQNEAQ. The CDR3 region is CASRVQETQYF. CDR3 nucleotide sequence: TGTGCCAGCAGGGTTCAAGAGACCCAGTACTTC.

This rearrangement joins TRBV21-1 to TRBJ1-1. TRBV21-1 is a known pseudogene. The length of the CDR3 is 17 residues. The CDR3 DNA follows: TGTGCCAGCAGCAAAGTAGGGCTGTTCTGGCTGAACACTGAAGCTTTCTTT. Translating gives CASSKVGLFWLNTEAFF.

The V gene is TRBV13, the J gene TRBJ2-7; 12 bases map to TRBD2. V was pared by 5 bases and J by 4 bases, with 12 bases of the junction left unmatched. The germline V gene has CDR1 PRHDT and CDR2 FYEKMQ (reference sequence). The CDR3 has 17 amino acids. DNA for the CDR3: TGTGCCAGCAGCAGACTAGCGGGAGCACTCCAACAGTACGAGCAGTACTTC. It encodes CASSRLAGALQQYEQYF.